This is a list of T cell receptor beta chains from one sample in a study of shared clonotypes between healthy human individuals. Some clones are missing from TCRdb's copy, which holds only in-frame ones; the method was immunoSEQ multiplex PCR. The data contain about 530,000 clones, almost 80% of them singletons. The sample comprised PBMCs. The receptors stem from a woman aged 40 to 50 in good health. Some clones in this sample may be carry-over from other donors' samples. CDR3s include the opening cysteine and the closing phenylalanine or tryptophan. The order of the fields is clone size, V gene, D gene, J gene, CDR3 protein, CDR3 DNA. A D gene is named only where the DNA matches it firmly. Rows give clone size only sometimes, using once, few, many, or a class for an expanded clone.

NA	TRBV5-4	TRBD2	TRBJ2-1	CASSSFVLAGGNEQFF	TGTGCCAGCAGCTCGTTCGTTCTAGCGGGAGGCAATGAGCAGTTCTTC
few	TRBV28	TRBD2	TRBJ2-1	CASSLRGSQVDEQFF	TGTGCCAGCAGTTTACGCGGGAGTCAAGTCGATGAGCAGTTCTTC
once	TRBV18	NA	TRBJ2-3	CASSPVSASTDTQYF	TGTGCCAGCTCACCTGTGAGCGCCAGCACAGATACGCAGTATTTT
NA	TRBV28	NA	TRBJ1-3	CASSFTMGNSGNTIYF	TGTGCCAGCAGTTTCACCATGGGGAACTCTGGAAACACCATATATTTT
few	TRBV5-1	NA	TRBJ1-4	CASSLAIGGLSNEKLFF	TGCGCCAGCAGCTTGGCCATCGGGGGGCTTTCTAATGAAAAACTGTTTTTT
NA	TRBV5-6	NA	TRBJ2-1	CASSLDYNEQFF	TGTGCCAGCAGCTTGGATTACAATGAGCAGTTCTTC
NA	TRBV5-4	NA	TRBJ1-1	CASSLVRGENTEAFF	TGTGCCAGCAGCTTGGTTCGGGGCGAGAACACTGAAGCTTTCTTT
NA	TRBV28	TRBD2	TRBJ2-5	CASSSSRLAGAETQYF	TGTGCCAGCAGTTCCTCACGACTAGCGGGAGCTGAGACCCAGTACTTC
NA	TRBV28	TRBD1	TRBJ1-2	CASSWGRGRWDYGYTF	TGTGCCAGCAGCTGGGGAAGGGGGCGCTGGGACTATGGCTACACCTTC
few	TRBV18	NA	TRBJ2-2	CASSAERTGELFF	TGTGCCAGCTCAGCCGAGCGGACCGGGGAGCTGTTTTTT
NA	TRBV7-6	NA	TRBJ2-2	CASSLVGSGENTGELFF	TGTGCCAGCAGCTTAGTCGGGTCAGGGGAGAACACCGGGGAGCTGTTTTTT
many	TRBV7-2	NA	TRBJ1-4	CASSFLRNNEKLFF	TGTGCCAGCAGCTTTCTGCGCAATAATGAAAAACTGTTTTTT
NA	TRBV18	TRBD2	TRBJ2-1	CASSPRLAEQSSYNEQFF	TGTGCCAGCTCACCGAGACTAGCAGAACAGAGCTCCTACAATGAGCAGTTCTTC
NA	TRBV27	NA	TRBJ2-2	CASRTRRNTGELFF	TGTGCCAGCAGAACTAGGAGGAACACCGGGGAGCTGTTTTTT
NA	TRBV6-1	NA	TRBJ2-3	CASSEGGGDTDTQYF	TGTGCCAGCTCCGAAGGTGGAGGGGACACAGATACGCAGTATTTT
NA	TRBV30	TRBD2	TRBJ2-7	CAWSAGLEGYEQYF	TGTGCCTGGAGTGCGGGACTAGAAGGCTACGAGCAGTACTTC
NA	TRBV7-2	NA	TRBJ1-2	CASSPYGQGGYTF	TGTGCCAGCAGCCCATACGGACAAGGCGGCTACACCTTC
NA	TRBV7-9	NA	TRBJ1-2	CASSFYGQGEGVDGYTF	TGTGCCAGCAGCTTTTACGGCCAGGGTGAGGGTGTGGATGGCTACACCTTC
NA	TRBV12-2	NA	TRBJ1-5	CASRLGRQRGNQPQHF	TGTGCAAGTCGCTTGGGACGGCAACGGGGCAATCAGCCCCAGCATTTT
NA	TRBV10-2	TRBD2	TRBJ2-1	CASSVGREYNEQFF	TGCGCCAGCAGTGTCGGGAGGGAGTACAATGAGCAGTTCTTC
NA	TRBV7-3	NA	TRBJ1-1	CASSLTGWNTEAFF	TGTGCCAGCAGCTTAACGGGGTGGAACACTGAAGCTTTCTTT
NA	TRBV5-4	NA	TRBJ2-1	CASSLKIGGYNEQFF	TGTGCCAGCAGCTTGAAGATAGGGGGATATAATGAGCAGTTCTTC
NA	TRBV10-2	NA	TRBJ2-3	CASSEEVTDTQYF	TGCGCCAGCAGTGAGGAAGTCACAGATACGCAGTATTTT
NA	TRBV7-2	NA	TRBJ1-1	CASSFPGTEAFF	TGTGCCAGCAGCTTTCCTGGGACTGAAGCTTTCTTT
NA	TRBV29-1	NA	TRBJ2-7	CSVAGSTYEQYF	TGCAGCGTTGCCGGTTCTACATACGAGCAGTACTTC
NA	TRBV4-1	NA	TRBJ2-7	CASSQVEGPLWEQYF	TGCGCCAGCAGCCAAGTAGAGGGCCCGCTTTGGGAGCAGTACTTC
NA	TRBV18	NA	TRBJ2-7	CASSPDYNSGEQYF	TGTGCCAGCTCACCGGACTACAACTCCGGGGAGCAGTACTTC
NA	TRBV5-1	TRBD1	TRBJ1-4	CASSAGQGATNEKLFF	TGCGCCAGCAGCGCGGGACAGGGGGCAACTAATGAAAAACTGTTTTTT
NA	TRBV27	TRBD1	TRBJ2-7	CASSMKGAEYEQYF	TGTGCCAGCAGTATGAAGGGGGCGGAGTACGAGCAGTACTTC
NA	TRBV9	NA	TRBJ2-1	CASSVGIQNRAYNEQFF	TGTGCCAGCAGCGTAGGGATCCAGAACAGGGCCTACAATGAGCAGTTCTTC
few	TRBV19	NA	TRBJ1-5	CASSIDQGISQPQHF	TGTGCCAGTAGTATAGATCAAGGGATCAGTCAGCCCCAGCATTTT
NA	TRBV5-4	TRBD2	TRBJ2-1	CASSRRASGGAEREQFF	TGTGCCAGCAGTCGGAGGGCTAGCGGGGGTGCTGAGCGTGAGCAGTTCTTC
many	TRBV4-3	NA	TRBJ2-2	CASSQERGPHGELFF	TGCGCCAGCAGCCAAGAACGGGGGCCCCACGGGGAGCTGTTTTTT